Following are 8 T cell receptor beta chains from one sample sequenced in a study of blood T cell repertoires in COVID-19. Using immunoSEQ multiplex PCR, the repertoire was profiled, and TCRdb retains in-frame clones only, with some absent. The sample consists of around 320,000 clones, approximately 90% of them appearing once. Sequencing was performed on peripheral blood. These TCRs come from a man between 18 and 35 years old with active or convalescent COVID-19.

The V and J genes are TRBV5-4 and TRBJ2-1; 10 positions agree with TRBD1. The V gene end was trimmed by 4 bases and the J gene end by 5 bases; junction bases not matched to a gene: 3. The CDR3 runs 14 residues. CDR1 is SGHNT and CDR2 is YYREEE in the germline V gene (reference sequence). The DNA for the CDR3 is TGTGCCAGCAGCCTCGGGACAGGGGACAATGAGCAGTTCTTC. Its protein is CASSLGTGDNEQFF.

The sample holds one count of this clone. This chain links TRBV29-1 with TRBJ2-5, with 11 bases that match TRBD2. CDR3 size: 14 residues. V lost 7 bases and J lost 6; bases outside the gene matches: 10. In germline, CDR1 is SQVTM, CDR2 ANQGSEA. The CDR3, as DNA: TGCAGCGCCGACACGACTAGCGGGGCAAAGACCCAGTACTTC. Protein: CSADTTSGAKTQYF.

The chain has TRBV10-3 and TRBJ2-7, with 7 positions matching TRBD1. The CDR3 loop spans 14 amino acids. The germline CDR1 and CDR2 sequences are ENHRY and SYGVKD. With 0 bases clipped from V and 5 bases from J, the junction kept 4 bases outside the gene matches. The CDR3: CAISESQGEHEQYF. The CDR3 region has the DNA TGTGCCATCAGTGAGTCCCAGGGGGAACACGAGCAGTACTTC.

The count of this clone is one. J is TRBJ2-3 and V is TRBV2, with 8 bases lining up with TRBD2. The V and J ends lost 1 base and 2 bases, in that order; junction bases with no gene match: 8. Germline V CDR1 and CDR2: SNHLY, FYNNEI. CDR3 size: 17 residues. DNA for the CDR3: TGTGCCAGCAGTGAAGAACGAACTAGCGGAAACACAGATACGCAGTATTTT. Translation: CASSEERTSGNTDTQYF.

J is TRBJ2-7 and V is TRBV7-9; D is possibly TRBD1 (6 bases). V was trimmed by 1 base and J by 5 bases, leaving 21 bases between them. The CDR3 is 17 residues long. Germline V gene lookup returns CDR1 SEHNR and CDR2 FQNEAQ (reference sequence). CDR3 in amino acids: CASSLGGLDPFKHEQYF. The CDR3 DNA reads TGTGCCAGCAGCTTAGGGGGGCTAGACCCTTTTAAGCACGAGCAGTACTTC.

The V gene is TRBV4-1, the J gene TRBJ1-4; D not certain. V lost 3 bases and J 14 bases, leaving 19 bases between the germline ends. Germline V gene data show CDR1 as MGHRA and CDR2 as YSYEKL. The CDR3 is 14 amino acids. The CDR3 protein is CASSQAPRIPSLFF. The CDR3 coding sequence is TGCGCCAGCAGCCAGGCCCCCAGGATCCCCAGTCTGTTTTTT.

The chain joins TRBV5-1 to TRBJ1-2; D not certain. CDR3 length equals 14 residues. Trimming took off 5 bases at V and 3 bases at J, with 14 bases between the two ends. The germline V gene has CDR1 SGHRS and CDR2 YFSETQ. Here the CDR3 DNA reads TGCGCCAGCAGAGCTTTCGCCCGGGACTATGGCTACACCTTC. Amino acids: CASRAFARDYGYTF. Looking up the rest from reference TRBV5-1 and TRBJ1-2 gives the full variable domain: KAGVTQTPRYLIKTRGQQVTLSCSPISGHRSVSWYQQTPGQGLQFLFEYFSETQRNKGNFPGRFSGRQFSNSRSEMNVSTLELGDSALYLCASRAFARDYGYTFGSGTRLTVV.

In its sample, this clone was seen a few times. The chain uses TRBV7-6 and TRBJ2-5; perhaps TRBD2 as D (5 bases). Per germline, CDR1 SGHVS and CDR2 FNYEAQ. The CDR3 is made up of 15 amino acids. V was cut by 2 bases and J by 2 bases, with 12 bases left in between. CDR3 DNA: TGTGCCAGCAGCTTAATGGGTCAGCGGCAAGAGACCCAGTACTTC. Translated: CASSLMGQRQETQYF.